This T cell receptor (beta chain) was captured by sequencing in a study of blood T cell repertoires in COVID-19. The CDR3 extends over 16 amino acids. V lost 1 base, J lost 2 bases, and 14 bases lay in between. The germline V gene encodes CDR1 LNHNV and CDR2 YYDKDF (reference sequence). TCRdb keeps only in-frame clones here, not all; method: immunoSEQ multiplex PCR. The sample lists about 310,000 clones; around 89% were seen once. Grouping used clinical history reported by participants in a survey and questionnaire. This clone was seen only once. V gene TRBV15 combines with J gene TRBJ2-5; D possibly corresponds to TRBD2 (7 bases). This receptor was obtained from a woman aged 40 to 49 who had recovered from COVID-19. Source material: PBMCs or T cells enriched from blood (not recorded which). CDR3 loop: CATSRGRGGSQETQYF. The CDR3, as DNA: TGTGCCACCAGCAGAGGCCGCGGGGGCAGTCAAGAGACCCAGTACTTC.